The 9 T cell receptor beta chains below come from one sample, sequenced in a study of cytomegalovirus exposure and HLA in healthy donors. PCR was performed using 60 Vbeta and 13 Jbeta primers. Assay used: immunoSEQ multiplex PCR; TCRdb lists only in-frame clones, some missing. The sample lists tens of thousands of clones; over 70% were seen once. Sequencing input: PBMCs. The source of these receptors is a woman in her forties in good health and CMV-seronegative.

V usage is TRBV7-7 and J usage is TRBJ2-2, with TRBD2 matching over 9 bases. The J segment lost 8 bases and the V segment lost 5 bases, leaving 18 bases of the junction unmatched. The CDR3 length is 18 residues. The germline V gene encodes CDR1 SSHAT and CDR2 FNYEAQ (reference sequence). CDR3 region: CASSETRRGPSGIGELFF. The CDR3 bases are TGTGCCAGCAGCGAAACACGAAGGGGTCCTAGCGGGATTGGGGAGCTGTTTTTT.

The chain has TRBV5-1 and TRBJ2-3, with D perhaps matching TRBD1 (6 bases). The CDR3 loop spans 15 amino acids. The germline gives CDR1 SGHRS, CDR2 YFSETQ. The germline V and J ends were trimmed by 0 bases and 2 bases, with 10 bases remaining between them. Here the CDR3 reads CASSLDGGSTDTQYF. CDR3 DNA: TGCGCCAGCAGCTTGGATGGGGGCTCCACAGATACGCAGTATTTT.

This chain links TRBV18 with TRBJ2-1; TRBD2 matches 15 bases. The CDR3 covers 17 residues. Germline CDR1 is KGHSH and CDR2 is LQKENI. V was clipped by 3 bases and J by 4 bases; unmatched bases: 4. In DNA form, the CDR3 reads TGTGCCAGCTCACCGCTCGGACTAGCGGGGGGGTACAATGAGCAGTTCTTC. Amino acid sequence: CASSPLGLAGGYNEQFF.

The chain uses TRBV7-8 and TRBJ2-7; D is ambiguous. Trimming removed 1 base from V and 6 bases from J, with 22 bases in between. Per the germline V gene, CDR1 is SGHVS and CDR2 is FQNEAQ. This CDR3 has 17 amino acids. The CDR3: CASSLVRLWMVDSEQYF. The CDR3 DNA is TGTGCCAGCAGCTTAGTTAGGCTGTGGATGGTAGACTCCGAGCAGTACTTC.

This clone occurred a few times. V and J are TRBV7-2 and TRBJ2-7, with 7 bases lining up with TRBD2. The V gene end was trimmed by 1 base and the J gene end by 3 bases; junction bases not matched to a gene: 18. The CDR3 has 19 residues. Germline CDR1 SGHTA, CDR2 FQGNSA. This CDR3 is CASSLDSAGLRRERYEQYF. The DNA for the CDR3 is TGTGCCAGCAGCTTAGATTCGGCAGGGTTGCGGCGGGAGCGCTACGAGCAGTACTTC.

This clone was seen once. V is TRBV9 and J is TRBJ2-7, with 7 positions matching TRBD1. Unmatched junction bases numbered 6, after V lost 3 bases and J lost 6 bases. Germline V gene sequence: CDR1 SGDLS, CDR2 YYNGEE. The CDR3 is made up of 13 amino acids. CDR3 nucleotide sequence: TGTGCCAGCAGCGCTAATACAGGGGTCGAGCAGTACTTC. Translated, it gives CASSANTGVEQYF.

V gene TRBV4-1 combines with J gene TRBJ2-2; 7 bases map to TRBD1. CDR1 MGHRA and CDR2 YSYEKL come from the germline V gene. V trimming: 2 bases; J trimming: 9 bases; junction bases outside the gene matches: 9. CDR3 length: 15 residues. CDR3 residues: CASSQSHTGERELFF. In nucleotides, the CDR3 is TGCGCCAGCAGCCAAAGTCATACAGGGGAACGGGAGCTGTTTTTT.

The genes are TRBV5-1 and TRBJ1-2; 8 bases map to TRBD1. After removal of 4 bases from V and 6 bases from J, the junction contained 8 bases not matched to a gene. CDR1 and CDR2 (germline): SGHRS, YFSETQ. This CDR3 is built from 14 residues. The CDR3 region has the DNA TGCGCCAGCAGCGTGGACAGGGCTCGAGATGGCTACACCTTC. Its translation is CASSVDRARDGYTF.

CDR3 nucleotides: TGCAGCGTTGGCCCGGGACTAGCGGGAGGTGAGCAGTTCTTC. Encoded protein: CSVGPGLAGGEQFF. The chain employs TRBV29-1 and TRBJ2-1; 15 bases fit TRBD2. J gave up 9 bases and V 4 bases, and 4 bases lay outside the gene matches. The CDR3 has 14 amino acids. Germline loops: CDR1 SQVTM, CDR2 ANQGSEA.